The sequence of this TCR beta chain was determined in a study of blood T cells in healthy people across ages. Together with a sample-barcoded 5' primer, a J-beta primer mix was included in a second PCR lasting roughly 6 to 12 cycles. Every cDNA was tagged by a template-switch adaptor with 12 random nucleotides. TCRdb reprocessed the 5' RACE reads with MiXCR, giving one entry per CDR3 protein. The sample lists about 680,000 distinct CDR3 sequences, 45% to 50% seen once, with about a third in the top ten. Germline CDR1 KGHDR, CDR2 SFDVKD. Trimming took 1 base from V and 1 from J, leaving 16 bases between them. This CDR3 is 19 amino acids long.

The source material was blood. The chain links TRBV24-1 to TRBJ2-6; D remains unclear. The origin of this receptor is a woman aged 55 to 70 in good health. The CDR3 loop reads CATSDFGSPAGSGANVLTF. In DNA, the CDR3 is TGTGCCACCAGTGATTTCGGAAGTCCGGCTGGGTCTGGGGCCAACGTCCTGACTTTC.